Below are 30 T cell receptor beta chains sequenced from a single sample in a study of T cells in Graves' hyperthyroidism and ophthalmopathy. TCR beta CDR3 region amplification was performed from RNA transcripts. A set of HTBI primers served as the primers for a first-round RT-PCR of the TCR CDR3. TCRdb re-analysed the multiplex PCR reads in MiXCR, keeping a single row per CDR3 protein. This sample yields some 420,000 distinct CDR3 sequences, of which roughly an eighth are seen a single time; 5% to 6% belongs to the top ten. Input material: blood. The receptors shown here come from a woman aged 18-29 years with Graves' hyperthyroidism.

The rearrangement uses TRBV7-9 and TRBJ2-4; D may match TRBD1 or TRBD2 (5 bases each). V was pared by 2 bases and J by 6 bases, with 11 bases between. Looked up from germline, CDR1 is SEHNR and CDR2 is FQNEAQ (reference sequence). This CDR3 contains 14 residues. This CDR3 is CASSLTAGTNIQYF. The CDR3 nucleotides read TGTGCCAGCAGCTTAACGGCCGGGACAAACATTCAGTACTTC.

This clonotype was observed a few times. The J gene is TRBJ1-4, the V gene TRBV5-1, with TRBD1 matching 8 bases. CDR1 is SGHRS, CDR2 YFSETQ, per germline. V dropped 4 bases and J dropped 6; count of bases not matched to a gene: 5. The CDR3 length is 14 residues. Here the CDR3 reads CASSDRGGDEKLFF. DNA of the CDR3: TGCGCCAGCAGCGACAGGGGAGGGGATGAAAAACTGTTTTTT.

Many counts were recorded for this clonotype. V gene TRBV19 combines with J gene TRBJ2-1; 11 bases map to TRBD2. Per germline, CDR1 LNHDA and CDR2 SQIVND (reference sequence). Trimming at V came to 4 bases and at J to 4 bases, leaving 3 bases not matched to a gene. There are 15 residues in the CDR3. CDR3 sequence (DNA): TGTGCCAGTAGTAAGGGGACTAGCGGTTACAATGAGCAGTTCTTC. Residues: CASSKGTSGYNEQFF.

This clonotype was seen repeatedly, ten times or more. The J gene is TRBJ2-3, the V gene TRBV6-1; 10 nucleotides line up with TRBD2. Looked up from germline, CDR1 is MNHNS and CDR2 is SASEGT. The CDR3 is made up of 16 amino acids. V gave up 4 bases and J gave up 2 bases; unmatched junction bases: 6. CDR3 in DNA: TGTGCCAGCAGTGTCGGAGCGGGAGGGCACACAGATACGCAGTATTTT. It is translated as CASSVGAGGHTDTQYF.

In its sample, this clonotype was seen once. V and J are TRBV2 and TRBJ2-7; D perhaps matches TRBD2 (5 bases). The CDR3 contains 11 residues. CDR1 and CDR2 (germline): SNHLY, FYNNEI. V gave up 4 bases and J gave up 9 bases, with 10 bases separating them. The CDR3 loop reads CASSGGLGQYF. In DNA, the CDR3 is TGTGCCAGCAGTGGAGGGCTGGGGCAGTACTTC.

On this clonotype: A much larger clone lies one base from this, so it may be a read error. V and J are TRBV12-3 or TRBV12-4 and TRBJ1-5; D gene unclear. The CDR3 spans 13 residues. The V and J ends lost 5 bases and 6 bases respectively, with 11 bases between them. CDR3 DNA sequence: TGTGCCAGCAGTGCCCCAGGAGTTCAGCCCCAGCATTTT. Translating it yields CASSAPGVQPQHF.

This clonotype was counted at least ten times. This sequence joins TRBV7-2 and TRBJ2-5; 8 bases fit TRBD1. Germline V gene data show CDR1 as SGHTA and CDR2 as FQGNSA. V shed 1 base and J 5 bases; nucleotides not matched to a gene: 6. The CDR3 totals 15 residues. CDR3 sequence reads: CASSLDRTGLETQYF. CDR3 nucleotide sequence: TGTGCCAGCAGCTTAGACAGGACAGGGCTCGAGACCCAGTACTTC. Using reference TRBV7-2 and TRBJ2-5 for the parts outside the CDR3, the full variable domain is GAGVSQSPSNKVTEKGKDVELRCDPISGHTALYWYRQSLGQGLEFLIYFQGNSAPDKSGLPSDRFSAERTGGSVSTLTIQRTQQEDSAVYLCASSLDRTGLETQYFGPGTRLLVL.

The rearrangement joins TRBV2 to TRBJ1-5, with TRBD1 identical over 7 bases. This CDR3 has 15 residues. The trim removed 4 bases at V and 6 bases at J, leaving 9 bases unmatched. Germline CDR1 and CDR2: SNHLY and FYNNEI. The CDR3, as DNA: TGTGCCAGCAGTGTGACAGCGACAGGGAGTCAGCCCCAGCATTTT. Amino acid sequence: CASSVTATGSQPQHF. Complete variable domain (other parts from reference TRBV2 and TRBJ1-5): EPEVTQTPSHQVTQMGQEVILRCVPISNHLYFYWYRQILGQKVEFLVSFYNNEISEKSEIFDDQFSVERPDGSNFTLKIRSTKLEDSAMYFCASSVTATGSQPQHFGDGTRLSIL.

In its sample, this clonotype was seen many times. This chain joins TRBV6-2 or TRBV6-3 and TRBJ2-3, with unresolved D. The V gene's germline CDR1 is MNHEY and CDR2 SVGEGT. The CDR3 has 14 amino acids. V lost 2 bases and J lost 2, with 8 bases in between. The CDR3 region has the DNA TGTGCCAGCAGTTACGTTGGCAACACAGATACGCAGTATTTT. It yields the protein CASSYVGNTDTQYF.

The table lists this clonotype with many counts. In DNA form, the CDR3 reads TGTGCCAGCAGTGAACGGGGGCAGGGATATTCACCCCTCCACTTT. Residues: CASSERGQGYSPLHF. V usage is TRBV2 and J usage is TRBJ1-6; TRBD1 is a possible D gene (6 bases). V shed 2 bases and J shed 8 bases, with 13 bases lying between them. The germline CDR1 and CDR2 sequences are SNHLY and FYNNEI. This CDR3 contains 15 residues.

This clonotype occurred many times. This chain uses TRBV30 with TRBJ2-3, with D tentatively TRBD2 (6 bases). V was shortened by 6 bases and J by 0 bases, with 7 bases between the two germline ends. Germline loops: CDR1 GTSNPN, CDR2 SVGIG (reference sequence). CDR3 length equals 12 residues. Written as DNA, the CDR3 is TGTGCCTGTGGGGGGAGCACAGATACGCAGTATTTT. Amino acid sequence: CACGGSTDTQYF.

This clonotype was observed many times. The V gene is TRBV30, the J gene TRBJ2-2, with D perhaps matching TRBD1 or TRBD2 (5 bases each). The germline V gene has CDR1 GTSNPN and CDR2 SVGIG (reference sequence). CDR3 size: 15 residues. The V end was cut by 4 bases, the J end by 5 bases, with 17 bases between. The CDR3 here is CAWNRAGTGTGELFF. The CDR3 nucleotides are TGTGCCTGGAACCGAGCAGGGACGGGGACCGGGGAGCTGTTTTTT. Looking up the rest from reference TRBV30 and TRBJ2-2 gives the full variable domain: SQTIHQWPATLVQPVGSPLSLECTVEGTSNPNLYWYRQAAGRGLQLLFYSVGIGQISSEVPQNLSASRPQDRQFILSSKKLLLSDSGFYLCAWNRAGTGTGELFFGEGSRLTVL.

This clonotype came up many times. The chain has TRBV5-1 and TRBJ2-2; no clear D gene. The V gene's germline CDR1 is SGHRS and CDR2 YFSETQ. Trimming stripped 0 bases from V and 1 base from J, with 7 bases between. This CDR3 is 15 amino acids long. The chain's CDR3 is CASSLAEGNTGELFF. CDR3 bases: TGCGCCAGCAGCTTGGCCGAAGGGAACACCGGGGAGCTGTTTTTT.

This clonotype was counted a few times. V and J are TRBV2 and TRBJ2-5; weak D call: TRBD1 (5 bases). Germline V CDR1 and CDR2: SNHLY, FYNNEI. Trimming took 6 bases from V and 1 from J, leaving 9 bases between them. This CDR3 comprises 13 residues. CDR3 bases: TGTGCCAGCAGCTTGACAGTCCAAGAGACCCAGTACTTC. Translating gives CASSLTVQETQYF.

The V and J genes are TRBV30 and TRBJ1-2; D remains unclear. The CDR3 spans 13 residues. V was shortened by 0 bases and J by 3 bases, with 8 bases between the two germline ends. Germline lookup yields CDR1 GTSNPN and CDR2 SVGIG (reference sequence). The CDR3 DNA reads as TGTGCCTGGAGTGTAGGCCAGCACTATGGCTACACCTTC. Translating it yields CAWSVGQHYGYTF.

The V gene is TRBV19, the J gene TRBJ2-2; TRBD2 aligns across 13 bases. Germline V gene sequence: CDR1 LNHDA, CDR2 SQIVND (reference sequence). V trimming: 4 bases; J trimming: 0 bases; junction bases outside the gene matches: 5. The CDR3 contains 18 residues. The CDR3 is CASSRGLAGTANTGELFF. The CDR3 bases are TGTGCCAGTAGTAGGGGACTAGCGGGAACCGCGAACACCGGGGAGCTGTTTTTT. Full variable domain (missing parts from reference TRBV19 and TRBJ2-2): DGGITQSPKYLFRKEGQNVTLSCEQNLNHDAMYWYRQDPGQGLRLIYYSQIVNDFQKGDIAEGYSVSREKKESFPLTVTSAQKNPTAFYLCASSRGLAGTANTGELFFGEGSRLTVL.

At least ten counts were recorded for this clonotype. The J gene is TRBJ2-5, the V gene TRBV18; no clear D. The V and J ends lost 0 bases and 5 bases respectively, with 13 bases between them. CDR3 length: 15 residues. Germline CDR1 and CDR2: KGHSH and LQKENI. CDR3 coding DNA: TGTGCCAGCTCACCACCGGTTGAGAGTACGGAGACCCAGTACTTC. Translated: CASSPPVESTETQYF. Full variable domain (remainder filled in from reference TRBV18 and TRBJ2-5): NAGVMQNPRHLVRRRGQEARLRCSPMKGHSHVYWYRQLPEEGLKFMVYLQKENIIDESGMPKERFSAEFPKEGPSILRIQQVVRGDSAAYFCASSPPVESTETQYFGPGTRLLVL.

This CDR3 is CASSLVPGHQSYNEQFF. Here the CDR3 DNA reads TGTGCCAGCAGCTTAGTCCCGGGACACCAAAGCTACAATGAGCAGTTCTTC. The V gene is TRBV7-2, the J gene TRBJ2-1; D possibly corresponds to TRBD1 (6 bases). CDR3 length equals 17 residues. The V end lost 1 base, the J end lost 3 bases, and 16 bases lay between the germline ends. Per the germline V gene, CDR1 is SGHTA and CDR2 is FQGNSA.

This clonotype was observed a handful of times. The rearrangement joins TRBV20-1 to TRBJ2-2; D is uncertain. CDR1 DFQATT and CDR2 SNEGSKA come from the germline V gene (reference sequence). The germline V and J ends were trimmed by 1 base and 0 bases, with 6 bases remaining between them. CDR3 length: 14 residues. The chain's CDR3 is CSARGGTNTGELFF. Here the CDR3 DNA reads TGCAGTGCTAGAGGTGGGACGAACACCGGGGAGCTGTTTTTT.

The V gene is TRBV19, the J gene TRBJ2-1; D tentatively fits TRBD1 or TRBD2 (5 bases each). V shed 3 bases and J shed 10 bases, with 13 bases lying between them. This CDR3 is 13 amino acids long. The germline V gene has CDR1 LNHDA and CDR2 SQIVND (reference sequence). DNA for the CDR3: TGTGCCAGTAGTATCCCGGGGCCAGGCGAGCAGTTCTTC. Protein sequence: CASSIPGPGEQFF.

The table lists this clonotype with many counts. V and J are TRBV6-2 or TRBV6-3 and TRBJ2-1; no definite D call. The CDR3 sequence is 13 residues long. The V gene's germline CDR1 is MNHEY and CDR2 SVGEGT. Trimming left V 1 base short and J 4 bases short, with 5 bases between. As DNA, the CDR3 is TGTGCCAGCAGTTACTACAGTTACAATGAGCAGTTCTTC. It is translated as CASSYYSYNEQFF.

This clonotype was detected a few times. The chain recombines TRBV28 with TRBJ1-2; 8 positions match TRBD1. The germline V gene has CDR1 MDHEN and CDR2 SYDVKM. V was pared by 7 bases and J by 8 bases, with 18 bases of the junction left unmatched. The CDR3 has 16 amino acids. CDR3 DNA sequence: TGTGCCAGCAACAACAGGGGGAAAATGACCTATAGGGGCTACACCTTC. It is translated as CASNNRGKMTYRGYTF.

Many counts were recorded for this clonotype. The chain recombines TRBV6-1 with TRBJ1-1; D remains unclear. The CDR3 covers 14 residues. Germline CDR1 is MNHNS and CDR2 is SASEGT. Trimming cost V 5 bases and J 5 bases, with 15 bases left between them. In DNA form, the CDR3 reads TGTGCCAGCAGTTCTATATCGTGGGGAACTGAAGCTTTCTTT. Protein: CASSSISWGTEAFF.

CDR3 residues: CASSLATSGRFQETQYF. In DNA, the CDR3 is TGTGCCAGCAGCTTAGCGACTAGCGGGAGATTCCAAGAGACCCAGTACTTC. The genes are TRBV7-2 and TRBJ2-5; 12 bases map to TRBD2. The CDR3 runs to 17 residues. Losses at the gene ends were 0 bases for V and 1 base for J; bases not matched to a gene: 3. Germline V gives CDR1 SGHTA, CDR2 FQGNSA. Using reference TRBV7-2 and TRBJ2-5 for the parts outside the CDR3, the full variable domain is GAGVSQSPSNKVTEKGKDVELRCDPISGHTALYWYRQSLGQGLEFLIYFQGNSAPDKSGLPSDRFSAERTGGSVSTLTIQRTQQEDSAVYLCASSLATSGRFQETQYFGPGTRLLVL.

The table lists this clonotype with many counts. A much larger clonotype is one base distant, so this may be a read error. The chain joins TRBV5-1 to TRBJ2-5; D gene ambiguous. The CDR3 extends over 10 amino acids. V lost 2 bases and J 5 bases, leaving 1 base between the germline ends. Germline V gene data show CDR1 as SGHRS and CDR2 as YFSETQ. The CDR3 nucleotides read TGCGCCAGCAGCTTTGAGACCCAGTACTTC. This sequence encodes CASSFETQYF.

Many counts were recorded for this clonotype. The rearrangement joins TRBV27 to TRBJ2-1; the D gene is possibly TRBD1 (6 bases). Germline CDR1 and CDR2: MNHEY and SMNVEV (reference sequence). This CDR3 has 20 amino acids. The V gene lost 5 bases and the J gene lost 0 bases, with 26 bases spanning the gap. The CDR3 region has the DNA TGTGCCAGCAGTACCCGACAGGTCGGTGTGGTTCTAAGCTCCTACAATGAGCAGTTCTTC. Encoded protein: CASSTRQVGVVLSSYNEQFF.

This clonotype was detected many times. This chain connects TRBV7-2 to TRBJ2-1; unclear D gene. This CDR3 comprises 17 residues. V lost 5 bases to trimming and J lost 5 bases, with 22 bases between them. The V gene's germline CDR1 is SGHTA and CDR2 FQGNSA. In DNA, the CDR3 is TGTGCCAGCAGCCCAGTACTGCGGCTGTTGGTAAACAATGAGCAGTTCTTC. Translating gives CASSPVLRLLVNNEQFF. The whole variable domain, filled in from reference TRBV7-2 and TRBJ2-1, reads GAGVSQSPSNKVTEKGKDVELRCDPISGHTALYWYRQSLGQGLEFLIYFQGNSAPDKSGLPSDRFSAERTGGSVSTLTIQRTQQEDSAVYLCASSPVLRLLVNNEQFFGPGTRLTVL.

In this sample, this clonotype turned up many times. The rearrangement uses TRBV4-2 and TRBJ2-7; 7 nucleotides agree with TRBD1. The CDR3 is made up of 13 amino acids. Per germline, CDR1 LGHNA and CDR2 YNFKEQ. The J segment lost 1 base and the V segment lost 6 bases, leaving 3 bases of the junction unmatched. The CDR3 DNA follows: TGTGCCAGCAGGAGACAGGGATCCTACGAGCAGTACTTC. Its protein is CASRRQGSYEQYF.

V gene TRBV7-9 combines with J gene TRBJ2-5; tentatively, D is TRBD1 or TRBD2 (5 bases each). V was shortened by 11 bases and J by 2 bases, with 21 bases between the two germline ends. Germline CDR1 SEHNR, CDR2 FQNEAQ (reference sequence). The CDR3 runs to 15 residues. The CDR3 loop is CASPLGPTSQETQYF. In DNA form, the CDR3 reads TGTGCCTCCCCCCTGGGACCTACCTCTCAAGAGACCCAGTACTTC.

This clonotype has at least ten counts. V gene TRBV28 combines with J gene TRBJ1-4; D perhaps matches TRBD1 (6 bases). The germline gives CDR1 MDHEN, CDR2 SYDVKM. The V end was cut by 5 bases, the J end by 5 bases, with 15 bases between. CDR3 length equals 15 residues. CDR3 DNA sequence: TGTGCCAGCAGTCTCAACTCCGGGACAAATGAAAAACTGTTTTTT. Translated, it gives CASSLNSGTNEKLFF.